This T cell receptor (beta chain) originates from a study of OX40 agonist ivuxolimab in advanced cancers. General study findings and limits: Patients who responded partially at 0.1-3.0 mg/kg showed clonal expansion ranking among the lowest.

Concerning this clone: Its antigen is currently unknown.

Libraries were prepared by immunoSEQ multiplex PCR; TCRdb keeps only in-frame clonotypes and omits some of them. The sample lists roughly 36,000 clones, approximately 89% occurring once. There are 16 residues in the CDR3. The V gene's germline CDR1 is SGHNT and CDR2 YYREEE (reference sequence). Trimming took off 6 bases at V and 4 bases at J, with 21 bases between the two ends. Source: CD4+ or CD8+ T cells sorted from blood, taken in a trial of the OX40 agonist ivuxolimab. The V gene is TRBV5-4, the J gene TRBJ2-3, with D perhaps TRBD1 (5 bases). The clonotype comes from an adult with an advanced solid tumor such as melanoma, head and neck, liver or kidney cancer. CDR3 sequence: CASKPVQGKGADTQYF. The CDR3, as DNA: TGTGCCAGCAAACCGGTTCAGGGAAAAGGCGCAGATACGCAGTATTTT.